This T cell receptor beta chain comes out of a study of Ad26.COV2.S vaccination and SARS-CoV-2 variants. Whole-study results and caveats: The breadth of spike-specific CD8+ and CD4+ T cell responses after vaccination was reportedly substantial. TCR breadth and depth estimates may have understated total T cell responses. Ad26.COV2.S recipients had broader spike-specific TCRs (P = 0.0014).

About this clone: Its target is not known.

Treatment indicated: roughly 18 received Ad26.COV2.S at low or high dose, single or two shots; a few received placebo; per-sample allocation not given. Sampling occurred on day 63 after the first vaccine or placebo injection. It was Wuhan-strain SARS-CoV-2 spike that the Ad26 vaccine vector expressed. With 5 bases removed from V and 8 bases from J, the gap between germline ends came to 15 bases. The CDR3 length is 13 residues. Produced via immunoSEQ multiplex PCR; TCRdb's table is partial and in-frame only. The sample has about 400,000 clones, about 92% seen once. The J gene is TRBJ1-2, the V gene TRBV12-3 or TRBV12-4; tentatively, D is TRBD1 (6 bases). The specimen was peripheral blood, collected in a trial of Ad26.COV2.S vaccine versus placebo. The receptor's source is a person between 18 and 59 years old who received the Ad26.COV2.S COVID-19 vaccine or a placebo. Here the CDR3 reads CASSLSPGAGYTF. In DNA form, the CDR3 reads TGTGCCAGCAGTCTCAGCCCGGGGGCGGGCTACACCTTC.